The rows below give T cell receptor beta chains drawn from one sample of a study of response to subunit inactivated influenza vaccine. TCRdb re-analysed the RT-PCR reads in MiXCR, keeping a single row per CDR3 protein. The sample records just under 550,000 distinct CDR3 sequences, 20% to 25% being singletons. These data are also associated with another study on T cells expressing NK-cell markers.

The material was CD4+ T cells sorted from PBMCs, obtained about 13 days after vaccination. These receptors all come from a man between 45 and 60 years old who received an inactivated influenza vaccine. CDR3s include the opening cysteine and the closing phenylalanine or tryptophan. A D gene is named only where the DNA matches it firmly. Clone size is not always given. Where it is, it says once, few, many or a class for expanded clones.

v_call: TRBV12-3/TRBV12-4
clone_size: few
d_call: .
j_call: TRBJ1-5
cdr3_aa: CASRLTGNQPQHF
cdr3_nt: TGTGCCAGCAGGCTTACAGGAAATCAGCCCCAGCATTTT

v_call: TRBV7-2
clone_size: few
d_call: TRBD2
j_call: TRBJ2-1
cdr3_aa: CASSPAGTTYNEQFF
cdr3_nt: TGTGCCAGCAGTCCGGCCGGGACTACCTACAATGAGCAGTTCTTC

v_call: TRBV20-1
clone_size: .
d_call: .
j_call: TRBJ2-5
cdr3_aa: CSARPRDYQETQYF
cdr3_nt: TGCAGTGCTAGACCCCGGGACTACCAAGAGACCCAGTACTTC

v_call: TRBV6-5
clone_size: few
d_call: .
j_call: TRBJ1-4
cdr3_aa: CASSYSTMAANEKLFF
cdr3_nt: TGTGCCAGCAGTTACTCGACCATGGCGGCTAATGAAAAACTGTTTTTT

v_call: TRBV7-9
clone_size: .
d_call: .
j_call: TRBJ1-1
cdr3_aa: CASSLLSTGNTEAFF
cdr3_nt: TGTGCCAGCAGCCTACTTAGTACAGGGAACACTGAAGCTTTCTTT

v_call: TRBV5-1
clone_size: few
d_call: .
j_call: TRBJ2-1
cdr3_aa: CASSLAPDIWTPYNEQFF
cdr3_nt: TGCGCCAGCAGCTTGGCCCCCGATATATGGACCCCTTACAATGAGCAGTTCTTC

v_call: TRBV3-1
clone_size: .
d_call: .
j_call: TRBJ1-1
cdr3_aa: CASSQGGGMNTEAFF
cdr3_nt: TGTGCCAGCAGCCAAGGGGGGGGCATGAACACTGAAGCTTTCTTT

v_call: TRBV10-3
clone_size: .
d_call: .
j_call: TRBJ2-7
cdr3_aa: CAIRGGATYEQYF
cdr3_nt: TGTGCCATCAGAGGCGGGGCTACCTACGAGCAGTACTTC

v_call: TRBV2
clone_size: .
d_call: .
j_call: TRBJ2-2
cdr3_aa: CASSEALRWQGGHANTGELFF
cdr3_nt: TGTGCCAGCAGTGAAGCGCTTCGGTGGCAGGGGGGCCACGCGAACACCGGGGAGCTGTTTTTT

v_call: TRBV12-3/TRBV12-4
clone_size: .
d_call: .
j_call: TRBJ1-6
cdr3_aa: CACTEQAHSPLHF
cdr3_nt: TGTGCCTGTACTGAACAGGCACATTCACCCCTCCACTTT

v_call: TRBV12-3/TRBV12-4
clone_size: many
d_call: TRBD1
j_call: TRBJ2-5
cdr3_aa: CASRHNRGSQETQYF
cdr3_nt: TGTGCCAGCAGGCATAACAGGGGGAGCCAAGAGACCCAGTACTTC

v_call: TRBV3-1
clone_size: few
d_call: .
j_call: TRBJ2-7
cdr3_aa: CASSQGIIPYEQYF
cdr3_nt: TGTGCCAGCAGCCAAGGTATTATCCCCTACGAGCAGTACTTC

v_call: TRBV20-1
clone_size: few
d_call: .
j_call: TRBJ1-5
cdr3_aa: CSANLGGQHQPQHF
cdr3_nt: TGCAGTGCGAACTTGGGGGGGCAGCATCAGCCCCAGCATTTT

v_call: TRBV4-3
clone_size: few
d_call: TRBD2
j_call: TRBJ2-1
cdr3_aa: CASRAGGPVNEQFF
cdr3_nt: TGCGCCAGCAGAGCGGGAGGGCCGGTAAATGAGCAGTTCTTC

v_call: TRBV28
clone_size: .
d_call: TRBD1
j_call: TRBJ1-5
cdr3_aa: CASSLSPGGTIGPQHF
cdr3_nt: TGTGCCAGCAGTTTATCCCCAGGGGGCACGATAGGTCCCCAGCATTTT

v_call: TRBV6-2/TRBV6-3
clone_size: .
d_call: TRBD2
j_call: TRBJ2-5
cdr3_aa: CASSTPAGGKETQYF
cdr3_nt: TGTGCCAGCAGTACTCCAGCGGGAGGGAAGGAGACCCAGTACTTC

v_call: TRBV12-3/TRBV12-4
clone_size: .
d_call: .
j_call: TRBJ1-1
cdr3_aa: CASSLGRGGFGVFF
cdr3_nt: TGTGCCAGCAGTTTAGGTCGAGGGGGGTTCGGGGTTTTCTTT

v_call: TRBV12-3/TRBV12-4
clone_size: many
d_call: .
j_call: TRBJ2-3
cdr3_aa: CASSLAHDRTRDTQYF
cdr3_nt: TGTGCCAGCAGTTTAGCGCACGACAGGACCCGAGATACGCAGTATTTT

v_call: TRBV18
clone_size: .
d_call: .
j_call: TRBJ2-7
cdr3_aa: CASSPSAQGREQYF
cdr3_nt: TGTGCCAGCTCACCATCAGCACAGGGTCGCGAGCAGTACTTC

v_call: TRBV7-2
clone_size: few
d_call: .
j_call: TRBJ2-3
cdr3_aa: CASSPTADTQYF
cdr3_nt: TGTGCCAGCAGCCCTACCGCAGATACGCAGTATTTT

v_call: TRBV20-1
clone_size: once
d_call: .
j_call: TRBJ2-5
cdr3_aa: CSARDSLSGVWETQYF
cdr3_nt: TGCAGTGCTAGAGACTCCTTATCGGGGGTTTGGGAGACCCAGTACTTC